A single sample is the source of the 29 T cell receptor beta chains below, sequenced in a study of CD8 T cells in ankylosing spondylitis. Findings and limits, study-wide: Typical of ankylosing spondylitis blood, it appeared, was a TCR beta motif of eight highly homologous variants.

Their antigens are not known. TCRdb called the 5' RACE reads again in MiXCR, with one record for every CDR3 protein. The repertoire holds about 840,000 distinct CDR3 sequences, with about 10% as singletons. Specimen: blood, either unsorted or a sorted T cell fraction (not recorded which). The receptor set was obtained from a male donor with ankylosing spondylitis.

The genes are TRBV2 and TRBJ1-1; weak D call: TRBD1 (5 bases). The V gene's germline CDR1 is SNHLY and CDR2 FYNNEI. The CDR3 loop spans 12 amino acids. The V gene lost 8 bases and the J gene lost 5 bases, with 12 bases spanning the gap. Here the CDR3 reads CASSVGETEAFF. DNA for the CDR3: TGTGCCAGCTCCGTAGGGGAGACTGAAGCTTTCTTT. The whole variable domain, filled in from reference TRBV2 and TRBJ1-1, reads EPEVTQTPSHQVTQMGQEVILRCVPISNHLYFYWYRQILGQKVEFLVSFYNNEISEKSEIFDDQFSVERPDGSNFTLKIRSTKLEDSAMYFCASSVGETEAFFGQGTRLTVV.

The chain uses TRBV20-1 and TRBJ1-2; D may be TRBD1 (6 bases). Germline V gene sequence: CDR1 DFQATT, CDR2 SNEGSKA (reference sequence). The ends were cut back, 2 bases at V and 2 bases at J, with 12 bases in the middle. CDR3 size: 14 residues. The CDR3 loop is CSARKGDGNYGYTF. CDR3 in DNA: TGCAGTGCTAGAAAGGGGGATGGGAACTATGGCTACACCTTC.

The chain has TRBV24-1 and TRBJ2-5; 8 positions match TRBD2. V lost 5 bases, J lost 5 bases, and 9 bases stayed unmatched. Germline CDR1 and CDR2: KGHDR and SFDVKD. The CDR3 runs to 15 residues. The CDR3 loop is CATSGGAGVGETQYF. CDR3 bases: TGTGCCACCAGTGGTGGAGCGGGAGTAGGTGAGACCCAGTACTTC.

The CDR3 bases are TGCGCCAGCAGCTTGGAAGGACCCGGCGGGGAGCTGTTTTTT. It is translated as CASSLEGPGGELFF. The chain is built from TRBV5-1 and TRBJ2-2; no clear D. Per germline, CDR1 SGHRS and CDR2 YFSETQ. The CDR3 runs to 14 residues. Trimming took 0 bases from V and 7 from J, leaving 10 bases between them.

In this sample, this clonotype turned up a few times. This sequence joins TRBV5-1 and TRBJ2-1; 9 bases line up with TRBD2. This CDR3 comprises 15 residues. V shed 6 bases, J shed 0 bases, and the junction held 4 bases outside the gene matches. Germline CDR1 SGHRS, CDR2 YFSETQ. The chain's CDR3 is CASKISGSSYNEQFF. In nucleotides, the CDR3 is TGCGCCAGCAAGATTAGCGGGAGCTCCTACAATGAGCAGTTCTTC.

This clonotype appeared a few times. The J gene is TRBJ2-1, the V gene TRBV25-1, with 9 bases lining up with TRBD2. V lost 3 bases, J lost 6 bases, and 6 bases stayed unmatched. Germline CDR1 is MGHDK and CDR2 is SYGVNS. The CDR3 consists of 15 residues. The DNA of the CDR3 is TGTGCCAGCAGTGAGGGACTAGCATCCGGCAATGAGCAGTTCTTC. This sequence encodes CASSEGLASGNEQFF.

This sequence joins TRBV24-1 and TRBJ2-3, with D uncertain. This CDR3 region has 16 residues. Germline V lookup: CDR1 KGHDR, CDR2 SFDVKD. V lost 4 bases, J lost 0 bases, and 13 bases lay in between. CDR3 DNA sequence: TGTGCCACCAGTGACCCCGCCGGCGGCAGCACAGATACGCAGTATTTT. It yields the protein CATSDPAGGSTDTQYF.

This clonotype was observed many times. The chain couples TRBV20-1 to TRBJ1-2; D gene unclear. Germline V gene lookup returns CDR1 DFQATT and CDR2 SNEGSKA (reference sequence). V was trimmed by 6 bases and J by 3 bases, leaving 17 bases between them. The CDR3 loop spans 14 amino acids. CDR3 nucleotide sequence: TGCAGTGCCCCCCCGGTGGGATTAGACTATGGCTACACCTTC. Translation: CSAPPVGLDYGYTF.

In the case of this clonotype: Being one base from a much bigger clone, this may be a read error. The CDR3 region has the DNA TGTGCCAGCTGCTTAACTGCCGGTACGAACACCGGGGAGCTGTTTTTT. Translated, it gives CASCLTAGTNTGELFF. The J gene is TRBJ2-2, the V gene TRBV7-3; no firm D call. Germline loops: CDR1 SGHTA, CDR2 FQGTGA. CDR3 length equals 16 residues. The variable domain in full, with the rest retrieved from reference TRBV7-3 and TRBJ2-2, is GAGVSQTPSNKVTEKGKYVELRCDPISGHTALYWYRQSLGQGPEFLIYFQGTGAADDSGLPNDRFFAVRPEGSVSTLKIQRTERGDSAVYLCASCLTAGTNTGELFFGEGSRLTVL.

This clonotype has more than one count but fewer than ten. For the CDR3, the DNA is TGCGGCCAGACTAGAGAAGGGGAAGATACGCAGTATTTT. It specifies CGQTREGEDTQYF. This chain links TRBV20-1 with TRBJ2-3; perhaps TRBD2 as D (6 bases). From germline, CDR1 is DFQATT and CDR2 SNEGSKA (reference sequence). The CDR3 sequence is 13 residues long.

The V gene is TRBV7-2, the J gene TRBJ1-2; no definite D call. The CDR3 covers 13 residues. Germline V lookup: CDR1 SGHTA, CDR2 FQGNSA. The germline V and J ends were trimmed by 3 bases and 5 bases, with 10 bases remaining between them. The CDR3 DNA reads TGTGCCAGCAGCTTTAATCACGGATATGGCTACACCTTC. This sequence encodes CASSFNHGYGYTF.

This clonotype was picked up many times. This sequence joins TRBV12-3 or TRBV12-4 and TRBJ2-7; the match to TRBD2 covers 10 bases. The length of the CDR3 is 15 residues. After removal of 5 bases from V and 6 bases from J, the junction contained 10 bases not matched to a gene. CDR3 protein: CASSPSGGGFAEQYF. In nucleotides, the CDR3 is TGTGCCAGCAGTCCTAGCGGGGGTGGATTTGCCGAGCAGTACTTC.

CDR3 protein: CSARQRLWGNTIYF. The CDR3 coding sequence is TGCAGTGCGAGACAGCGGCTCTGGGGAAACACCATATATTTT. The genes are TRBV20-1 and TRBJ1-3, with D tentatively TRBD1 (5 bases). There are 14 residues in the CDR3. The germline gives CDR1 DFQATT, CDR2 SNEGSKA (reference sequence). Trimming took 6 bases from V and 4 from J, leaving 16 bases between them.

This clonotype was counted a few times. The chain employs TRBV20-1 and TRBJ2-7; TRBD2 matches at 8 bases. Germline V CDR1 and CDR2: DFQATT, SNEGSKA (reference sequence). V lost 6 bases to trimming and J lost 3 bases; unmatched junction nucleotides: 10. This CDR3 is built from 14 residues. DNA of the CDR3: TGCAGTGCCACGACAACTAGCGGTTTCTACGAGCAGTACTTC. This encodes CSATTTSGFYEQYF.

The CDR3 spells CASSLSSPDTQYF. The CDR3 region has the DNA TGTGCCAGCAGCTTATCTAGCCCAGATACGCAGTATTTT. This sequence joins TRBV7-9 and TRBJ2-3, with D tentatively TRBD2 (5 bases). V lost 2 bases and J 4 bases, leaving 7 bases between the germline ends. Per the germline V gene, CDR1 is SEHNR and CDR2 is FQNEAQ (reference sequence). This CDR3 has 13 amino acids.

V usage is TRBV5-1 and J usage is TRBJ2-5; no reliable D call. Trimming shortened V by 6 bases and J by 0 bases, and 12 bases separated the two germline ends. Germline V lookup: CDR1 SGHRS, CDR2 YFSETQ. This CDR3 has 14 residues. DNA of the CDR3: TGCGCCAGCAAGGTTGACCCCCACCAAGAGACCCAGTACTTC. Protein: CASKVDPHQETQYF. The full variable domain, completed using reference TRBV5-1 and TRBJ2-5, is KAGVTQTPRYLIKTRGQQVTLSCSPISGHRSVSWYQQTPGQGLQFLFEYFSETQRNKGNFPGRFSGRQFSNSRSEMNVSTLELGDSALYLCASKVDPHQETQYFGPGTRLLVL.

The V gene is TRBV5-1, the J gene TRBJ2-2, with D maybe TRBD2 (5 bases). Germline lookup yields CDR1 SGHRS and CDR2 YFSETQ. The CDR3 has 14 amino acids. V lost 3 bases, J lost 6 bases, and 12 bases lay in between. CDR3 loop: CASSSPGLAGELFF. The CDR3 nucleotides are TGCGCCAGCAGCTCACCCGGACTGGCCGGGGAGCTGTTTTTT.

This chain uses TRBV20-1 with TRBJ1-3; D is unclear. The CDR3 sequence is 15 residues long. V was trimmed by 0 bases and J by 0 bases, leaving 9 bases between them. Germline-derived CDR1 and CDR2 are DFQATT and SNEGSKA (reference sequence). CDR3 in amino acids: CSAREGSASGNTIYF. The CDR3 DNA sequence: TGCAGTGCTAGAGAAGGTTCCGCCTCTGGAAACACCATATATTTT.

This clonotype came up many times. This rearrangement joins TRBV30 to TRBJ1-5; D perhaps matches TRBD1 (6 bases). V lost 2 bases to trimming and J lost 3 bases, with 11 bases between them. The germline V gene has CDR1 GTSNPN and CDR2 SVGIG (reference sequence). The CDR3 has 14 residues. In DNA form, the CDR3 reads TGTGCCTGGAGTTCCGGGACATACAATCAGCCCCAGCATTTT. Translated: CAWSSGTYNQPQHF.

This clonotype was counted between two and nine times. The chain couples TRBV7-8 to TRBJ2-3, with D unclear. The germline V and J ends were trimmed by 6 bases and 3 bases, with 13 bases remaining between them. The CDR3 is 14 amino acids. CDR1 and CDR2 from the germline V gene are SGHVS and FQNEAQ. Here the CDR3 DNA reads TGTGCCAGCAGACCCCCCGGGCCAACAGATACGCAGTATTTT. It is translated as CASRPPGPTDTQYF. Combining the CDR3 with reference TRBV7-8 and TRBJ2-3 gives the whole variable domain GAGVSQSPRYKVAKRGQDVALRCDPISGHVSLFWYQQALGQGPEFLTYFQNEAQLDKSGLPSDRFFAERPEGSVSTLKIQRTQQEDSAVYLCASRPPGPTDTQYFGPGTRLTVL.

This clonotype was recorded a few times. CDR3 in amino acids: CSATRTRWEQFF. The CDR3 nucleotides read TGCAGTGCTACCCGGACTAGATGGGAGCAGTTCTTC. J is TRBJ2-1 and V is TRBV20-1; 7 nucleotides agree with TRBD2. J gave up 10 bases and V 4 bases, and 7 bases lay outside the gene matches. The CDR3 has 12 amino acids. Germline lookup yields CDR1 DFQATT and CDR2 SNEGSKA (reference sequence).

The sample holds many counts of this clonotype. The chain carries TRBV9 and TRBJ2-1, with 8 positions matching TRBD1. With 3 bases clipped from V and 2 bases from J, the junction kept 4 bases outside the gene matches. The length of the CDR3 is 15 residues. Per germline, CDR1 SGDLS and CDR2 YYNGEE. In DNA form, the CDR3 reads TGTGCCAGCAGCGGCGACAGGGGTACCTACAATGAGCAGTTCTTC. Protein: CASSGDRGTYNEQFF.

This clonotype was observed a handful of times. The chain employs TRBV6-2 or TRBV6-3 and TRBJ2-1; no clear D gene. This CDR3 has 14 residues. From germline, CDR1 is MNHEY and CDR2 SVGEGT. The V gene lost 5 bases and the J gene lost 1 base, with 9 bases spanning the gap. The chain's CDR3 is CASSHNPSYNEQFF. The DNA for the CDR3 is TGTGCCAGCAGTCATAACCCTTCCTACAATGAGCAGTTCTTC.

This clonotype has ten or more counts. The chain recombines TRBV12-3 or TRBV12-4 with TRBJ1-2; D gene ambiguous. V gave up 6 bases and J gave up 0 bases, with 5 bases separating them. There are 12 residues in the CDR3. The CDR3 DNA sequence: TGTGCCAGCAGGGGAGCTAACTATGGCTACACCTTC. Protein: CASRGANYGYTF.

The J gene is TRBJ2-5, the V gene TRBV20-1, with 10 bases identical to TRBD2. Per germline, CDR1 DFQATT and CDR2 SNEGSKA (reference sequence). The CDR3 spans 16 residues. J gave up 2 bases and V 1 base, and 7 bases lay outside the gene matches. The CDR3 protein is CSARAVSGGLQETQYF. As DNA, the CDR3 is TGCAGTGCTAGAGCCGTTAGCGGGGGGTTACAAGAGACCCAGTACTTC.

The chain employs TRBV20-1 and TRBJ1-1; D may be TRBD1 (5 bases). Trimming left V 6 bases short and J 1 base short, with 15 bases between. Germline V lookup: CDR1 DFQATT, CDR2 SNEGSKA (reference sequence). The CDR3 spans 14 residues. The CDR3 DNA follows: TGCAGTGCCAGACACGGGACGGCGAACACTGAAGCTTTCTTT. Its protein is CSARHGTANTEAFF.

The J gene is TRBJ1-2, the V gene TRBV30; TRBD1 might be the D (5 bases). V dropped 5 bases and J dropped 3 bases, with 16 bases sitting between them. The germline V gene has CDR1 GTSNPN and CDR2 SVGIG (reference sequence). The CDR3 loop spans 14 amino acids. The CDR3 bases are TGTGCCTGGGCAAGCCAGACAGCTTACTATGGCTACACCTTC. As protein: CAWASQTAYYGYTF. The whole variable domain, remainder taken from reference TRBV30 and TRBJ1-2, is SQTIHQWPATLVQPVGSPLSLECTVEGTSNPNLYWYRQAAGRGLQLLFYSVGIGQISSEVPQNLSASRPQDRQFILSSKKLLLSDSGFYLCAWASQTAYYGYTFGSGTRLTVV.

This clonotype was picked up many times. The chain recombines TRBV15 with TRBJ2-7; 7 bases are a match to TRBD1. The J segment lost 5 bases and the V segment lost 9 bases, leaving 10 bases of the junction unmatched. From germline, CDR1 is LNHNV and CDR2 YYDKDF (reference sequence). The CDR3 length is 13 residues. The CDR3 loop is CATKTGAADEQYF. The CDR3 DNA is TGTGCCACTAAAACAGGGGCGGCGGACGAGCAGTACTTC.

The V and J genes are TRBV6-1 and TRBJ2-4, with 7 bases fitting TRBD1. Germline CDR1 and CDR2: MNHNS and SASEGT. The V segment lost 4 bases and the J segment 0 bases; nucleotides outside the gene matches: 9. The CDR3 contains 17 residues. The CDR3 nucleotides read TGTGCCAGCAGTGTAGGACAGGATTTCGTAGCCAAAAACATTCAGTACTTC. It is translated as CASSVGQDFVAKNIQYF.